What follows are 7 T cell receptor beta chains derived from one specimen sequenced in a study of Graves' ophthalmopathy and Graves' hyperthyroidism. TCR beta CDR3 amplification used RNA transcripts. The library came from an HTBI-primed first-round RT-PCR and a second-round multiplex PCR. TCRdb redid the calling of the multiplex PCR reads with MiXCR, one entry per CDR3 protein. Seen here are approximately 700,000 distinct CDR3 sequences, about 38% observed once, and the top ten hold 3% to 3.5%. The sequenced material came from peripheral blood. These receptors came from an adult man with Graves' ophthalmopathy.

This clonotype occurred many times. The chain recombines TRBV7-3 with TRBJ1-1; 8 bases are shared with TRBD1. Germline V gene lookup returns CDR1 SGHTA and CDR2 FQGTGA. CDR3 length: 14 amino acids. Trimming removed 3 bases from V and 7 bases from J; junction bases left unmatched: 7. CDR3 sequence reads: CASSFWTGSGEAFF. As DNA, the CDR3 is TGTGCCAGCAGCTTTTGGACAGGGTCGGGTGAAGCTTTCTTT. The whole variable domain, remainder taken from reference TRBV7-3 and TRBJ1-1, is GAGVSQTPSNKVTEKGKYVELRCDPISGHTALYWYRQSLGQGPEFLIYFQGTGAADDSGLPNDRFFAVRPEGSVSTLKIQRTERGDSAVYLCASSFWTGSGEAFFGQGTRLTVV.

The rearrangement uses TRBV10-3 and TRBJ1-2; no reliable D call. Germline V lookup: CDR1 ENHRY, CDR2 SYGVKD. V was clipped by 7 bases and J by 4 bases, with 7 bases between them. The CDR3 is made up of 11 amino acids. CDR3 in amino acids: CAINPGYGYTF. Written as DNA, the CDR3 is TGTGCCATCAATCCCGGCTATGGCTACACCTTC.

This clonotype has at least ten counts. The chain carries TRBV10-3 and TRBJ1-1; 12 bases are shared with TRBD1. Germline V gives CDR1 ENHRY, CDR2 SYGVKD. The CDR3 has 14 residues. V shed 8 bases, J shed 3 bases, and the junction held 4 bases outside the gene matches. CDR3 nucleotides: TGTGCCATCGGGGGACAGGGGGCAGACACTGAAGCTTTCTTT. It yields the protein CAIGGQGADTEAFF.

This clonotype was recorded many times. The chain couples TRBV20-1 to TRBJ2-7; the D gene could be TRBD1 or TRBD2 (6 bases each). V was shortened by 7 bases and J by 5 bases, with 21 bases between the two germline ends. The CDR3 runs 14 residues. Per germline, CDR1 DFQATT and CDR2 SNEGSKA (reference sequence). In DNA form, the CDR3 reads TGCAGTGTCAAGGGGGTTACGGGGGACCACGAGCAGTACTTC. Residues: CSVKGVTGDHEQYF.

This clonotype appeared a few times. V gene TRBV7-9 combines with J gene TRBJ1-6; D might be TRBD1 (5 bases). From germline, CDR1 is SEHNR and CDR2 FQNEAQ (reference sequence). This CDR3 is 15 amino acids long. Trimming removed 4 bases from V and 7 bases from J, with 14 bases in between. CDR3 bases: TGTGCCAGCAGCTCCCTAACGGGGGTAAATTCACCCCTCCACTTT. It specifies CASSSLTGVNSPLHF. The variable domain in full, with the rest retrieved from reference TRBV7-9 and TRBJ1-6, is DTGVSQNPRHKITKRGQNVTFRCDPISEHNRLYWYRQTLGQGPEFLTYFQNEAQLEKSRLLSDRFSAERPKGSFSTLEIQRTEQGDSAMYLCASSSLTGVNSPLHFGNGTRLTVT.

In its sample, this clonotype was seen many times. The chain employs TRBV10-2 and TRBJ2-5; D gene ambiguous. Trimming took off 9 bases at V and 5 bases at J, with 10 bases between the two ends. CDR3 length equals 11 residues. The germline gives CDR1 WSHSY, CDR2 SAAADI. The CDR3 reads CASKELETQYF. The CDR3 nucleotides are TGCGCCAGTAAGGAGCTTGAGACCCAGTACTTC.

In DNA form, the CDR3 reads TGTGCCAGCAGCTTAGCCACTCCCTCGGGGACCCAGTACTTC. It specifies CASSLATPSGTQYF. The chain links TRBV11-3 to TRBJ2-5; D gene unclear. Trimming removed 1 base from V and 7 bases from J, with 13 bases in between. CDR3 length: 14 residues. CDR1 SGHNT and CDR2 YENEEA come from the germline V gene.